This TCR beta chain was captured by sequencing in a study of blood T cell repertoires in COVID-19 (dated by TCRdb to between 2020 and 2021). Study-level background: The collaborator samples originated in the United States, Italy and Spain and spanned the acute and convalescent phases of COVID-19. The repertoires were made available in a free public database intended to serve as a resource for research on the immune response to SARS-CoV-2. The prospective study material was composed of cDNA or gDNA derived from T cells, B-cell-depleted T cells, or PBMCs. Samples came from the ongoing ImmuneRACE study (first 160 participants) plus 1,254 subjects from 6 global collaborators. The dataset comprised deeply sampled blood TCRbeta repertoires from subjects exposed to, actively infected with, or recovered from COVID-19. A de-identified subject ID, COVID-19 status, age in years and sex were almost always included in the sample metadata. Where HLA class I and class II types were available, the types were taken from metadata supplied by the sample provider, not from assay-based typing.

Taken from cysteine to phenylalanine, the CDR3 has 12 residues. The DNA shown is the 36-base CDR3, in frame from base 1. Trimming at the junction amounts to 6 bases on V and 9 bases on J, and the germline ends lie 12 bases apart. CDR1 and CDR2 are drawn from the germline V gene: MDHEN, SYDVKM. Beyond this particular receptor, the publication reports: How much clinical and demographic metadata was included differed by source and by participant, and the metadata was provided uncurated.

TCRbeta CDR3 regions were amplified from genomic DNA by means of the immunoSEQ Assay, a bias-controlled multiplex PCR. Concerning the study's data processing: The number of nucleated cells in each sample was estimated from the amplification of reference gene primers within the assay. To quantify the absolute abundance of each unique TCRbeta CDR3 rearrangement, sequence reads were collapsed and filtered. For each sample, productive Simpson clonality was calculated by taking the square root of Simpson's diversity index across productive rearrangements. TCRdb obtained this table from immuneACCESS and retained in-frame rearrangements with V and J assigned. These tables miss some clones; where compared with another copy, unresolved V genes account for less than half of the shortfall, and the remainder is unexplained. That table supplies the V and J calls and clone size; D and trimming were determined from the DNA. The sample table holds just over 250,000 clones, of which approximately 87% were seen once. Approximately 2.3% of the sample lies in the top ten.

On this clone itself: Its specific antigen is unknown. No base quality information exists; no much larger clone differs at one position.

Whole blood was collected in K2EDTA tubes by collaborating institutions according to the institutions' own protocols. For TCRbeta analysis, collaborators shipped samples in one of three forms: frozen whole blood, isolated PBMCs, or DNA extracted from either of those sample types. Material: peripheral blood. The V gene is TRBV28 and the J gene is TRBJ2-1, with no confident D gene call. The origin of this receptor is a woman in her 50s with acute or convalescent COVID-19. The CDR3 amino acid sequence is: CASSPVPGEQFF. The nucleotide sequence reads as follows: TGTGCCAGCAGCCCTGTGCCGGGTGAGCAGTTCTTC.